What follows describes a single T cell receptor beta chain. The CDR3 runs 15 residues. The ends lost 4 bases at V and 7 bases at J; junction bases unmatched: 10. CDR1 is SGHTS and CDR2 is YDEGEE in the germline V gene. The data were obtained in a study of blood T cell repertoires in COVID-19. Study information: Samples taken during acute and convalescent COVID-19 were collected in the United States, Italy and Spain. Nucleic acid was either cDNA or gDNA, and it came from T cells, B-cell-depleted T cells, or PBMCs.

Original methodology: It was from reference gene primer amplification that nucleated cell counts were estimated. TCRdb's copy holds only in-frame clones and misses some; the assay was immunoSEQ multiplex PCR. Clone size and the V and J calls come from that table; the DNA yielded D and trimming. The sample lists more than 300,000 clones, under 95% occurring once. This clonotype was sampled from a woman younger than 35 who had recovered from COVID-19. The V call is TRBV5-8, the J call TRBJ2-7, with 11 positions matching TRBD2. The specimen was peripheral blood. The CDR3 loop reads CASSPGTSGTSEQYV. Written as DNA, the CDR3 is TGTGCCAGCAGCCCCGGGACTAGCGGAACGTCGGAGCAGTACGTC.